This T cell receptor beta chain stems from a study of T cell responses to AZD1222 COVID-19 vaccine. Study results and caveats: Unmutated variant regions reportedly attract nearly half of all spike-specific TCRs. Most donors were white British and more were female, and clonal diversity was possibly underestimated. At baseline, just 5 or 6 AZD1222 recipients tested seropositive.

A note on this clone: Its antigen is not identified.

Sequenced by immunoSEQ multiplex PCR; TCRdb stores in-frame clones only, minus some. The sample lists approximately 120,000 clones, roughly nine tenths occurring once. CDR1 is MNHEY, CDR2 SVGAGI, per germline. The CDR3 spans 14 residues. V lost 6 bases, J lost 1 base, and 12 bases lay in between. The source is an adult in good health. Sequenced material: peripheral blood, taken on day 0 of AZD1222 vaccination. This sequence joins TRBV6-5 and TRBJ1-1; D gene unclear. CDR3 region: CASRRRAGNTEAFF. Here the CDR3 DNA reads TGTGCCAGCAGGAGGCGAGCCGGGAACACTGAAGCTTTCTTT.